These 9 T cell receptor beta chains originate from one sample sequenced in a study of blood T cell repertoires in COVID-19. Sequencing was performed with immunoSEQ multiplex PCR; in TCRdb, only in-frame clones are kept and a portion is missing. The data hold about 290,000 clones, with approximately 89% observed a single time. The sample was peripheral blood. These receptors all come from a woman aged 25 to 39 with COVID-19, enrolled during active disease.

This chain joins TRBV3-1 (or the pseudogene TRBV3-2) and TRBJ1-2, with D perhaps matching TRBD1 (6 bases). Trimming removed 4 bases at V and 4 bases at J, with 13 bases between. The CDR3 consists of 14 residues. CDR1 and CDR2 (germline): LGHDT, YNNKEL (reference sequence). DNA for the CDR3: TGTGCCAGCAGCCGTCCGGGACAATTCTATGGCTACACCTTC. Its protein product is CASSRPGQFYGYTF.

The chain is built from TRBV7-2 and TRBJ1-2, with D possibly TRBD1 on 6 matching bases. Germline CDR1 and CDR2: SGHTA and FQGNSA. There are 12 residues in the CDR3. Trimming left V 4 bases short and J 4 bases short, with 7 bases between. The CDR3 loop is CASSSDSYGYTF. The CDR3 DNA is TGTGCCAGCAGCTCGGACAGCTATGGCTACACCTTC.

J is TRBJ2-1 and V is TRBV5-4; 7 bases line up with TRBD2. The CDR3 consists of 11 residues. V trimming: 3 bases; J trimming: 13 bases; junction bases outside the gene matches: 4. The germline gives CDR1 SGHNT, CDR2 YYREEE (reference sequence). The CDR3 here is CASSSGTTQFF. The CDR3, as DNA: TGTGCCAGCAGCTCCGGGACTACTCAGTTCTTC.

This clone was observed once. This chain links TRBV10-3 with TRBJ1-5, with D perhaps TRBD1 (6 bases). Germline-derived CDR1 and CDR2 are ENHRY and SYGVKD. The CDR3 is made up of 15 amino acids. Trimming shortened V by 0 bases and J by 5 bases, and 11 bases separated the two germline ends. For the CDR3, the DNA is TGTGCCATCAGTGAGTCAGGGACATCCTATCAGCCCCAGCATTTT. Translation: CAISESGTSYQPQHF.

The genes are TRBV6-4 and TRBJ2-1, with 9 bases fitting TRBD1. Trimming at V came to 1 base and at J to 6 bases, leaving 7 bases not matched to a gene. The CDR3 runs 16 residues. Per the germline V gene, CDR1 is MRHNA and CDR2 is SNTAGT. This chain's CDR3 is CASSDWGTGQANEQFF. The CDR3 nucleotides are TGTGCCAGCAGTGACTGGGGGACAGGGCAGGCCAATGAGCAGTTCTTC.

This clone appeared once. The V call is TRBV9, the J call TRBJ2-4; 7 bases match TRBD1. With V trimmed by 4 bases and J by 6 bases, 4 bases remained unmatched. In germline, CDR1 is SGDLS, CDR2 YYNGEE. The CDR3 runs 13 residues. The CDR3 sequence: CASSPRDRNIQYF. DNA of the CDR3: TGTGCCAGCAGCCCTCGGGACAGAAACATTCAGTACTTC.

V gene TRBV19 combines with J gene TRBJ2-4; D call uncertain. Per germline, CDR1 LNHDA and CDR2 SQIVND (reference sequence). Trimming removed 1 base at V and 0 bases at J, with 4 bases between. CDR3 size: 14 residues. CDR3 sequence (DNA): TGTGCCAGTAGTATAGCCATAGCCAAAAACATTCAGTACTTC. Its translation is CASSIAIAKNIQYF.

This clone was seen just once. The chain joins TRBV7-9 to TRBJ1-6, with D perhaps TRBD1 (5 bases). This CDR3 is built from 15 residues. Germline CDR1 is SEHNR and CDR2 is FQNEAQ (reference sequence). V lost 7 bases and J lost 7, with 17 bases in between. CDR3 sequence (DNA): TGTGCCAGCAACTCCGTAAGGGGTGGGAATTCACCCCTCCACTTT. This translates into CASNSVRGGNSPLHF.

The rearrangement joins TRBV4-1 to TRBJ1-6, with 7 positions matching TRBD1. The germline V gene encodes CDR1 MGHRA and CDR2 YSYEKL. The CDR3 contains 17 residues. The V segment lost 3 bases and the J segment 3 bases; nucleotides outside the gene matches: 8. The CDR3, as DNA: TGCGCCAGCAGCCAGAGCCCCCGACAGGGCTATAATTCACCCCTCCACTTT. Translated: CASSQSPRQGYNSPLHF.